What follows describes a single TCR beta chain. The germline CDR1 and CDR2 sequences are ENHRY and SYGVKD. J lost 5 bases, V lost 0 bases, and 4 bases had no gene match. The CDR3 has 15 residues. The sample belongs to a study of blood T cell repertoires in COVID-19. Study background: Sources were T cells, B-cell-depleted T cells, or PBMCs; the material itself was cDNA or gDNA.

Using immunoSEQ multiplex PCR, the repertoire was profiled, and TCRdb retains in-frame clones only, with some absent. This table holds over 150,000 clones, approximately 80% found once. Patients of the Seattle cohort, enrolled during active infection, were followed longitudinally. The TCR sequence derives from a woman of 80 years or more with COVID-19, enrolled during active disease. V usage is TRBV10-3 and J usage is TRBJ1-1; 9 nucleotides line up with TRBD1. Sequencing was carried out using peripheral blood. For the CDR3, the DNA is TGTGCCATCAGTGAGTCGACAGGACAGGGGACTGAAGCTTTCTTT. Residues: CAISESTGQGTEAFF.